These T cell receptor beta chains were read from a single sample in a study of early T cells in non-severe SARS-CoV-2 infection. TCRdb recomputed calls from the 5' RACE reads with MiXCR, one row per CDR3 protein. This repertoire shows over 90,000 distinct CDR3 sequences, less than 15% found once; its top ten account for about 6%. The source material was whole blood. Source of these receptors: an adult who was a healthcare worker with PCR-confirmed SARS-CoV-2 infection or an uninfected control (not recorded which). CDR3s include the opening cysteine and the closing phenylalanine or tryptophan. D genes are given only for firm matches. Clone size is not always given. Where it is, it says once, few, many or a class for expanded clones.

J	D	V	size	CDR3	DNA
TRBJ1-2	.	TRBV20-1	few	CSARWDFYGYTF	TGCAGTGCTAGATGGGATTTCTATGGCTACACCTTC
TRBJ1-4	.	TRBV19	many	CASSIGWGPNEKLFF	TGTGCCAGTAGTATCGGATGGGGTCCTAATGAAAAACTGTTTTTT
TRBJ2-7	TRBD2	TRBV27	many	CASSPRASGTLGLEQYF	TGTGCCAGCAGTCCCCGGGCTAGCGGGACTCTAGGTCTCGAGCAGTACTTC
TRBJ2-5	TRBD1	TRBV4-1	.	CASSPGTGRDETQYF	TGCGCCAGCAGCCCCGGGACAGGAAGGGACGAGACCCAGTACTTC
TRBJ1-1	.	TRBV5-4	.	CASSLRTGNTEAFF	TGTGCCAGCAGCCTCCGGACGGGGAACACTGAAGCTTTCTTT
TRBJ1-2	.	TRBV2	few	CASRARTAKDYGYTF	TGTGCCAGCAGGGCCAGGACAGCAAAAGATTATGGCTACACCTTC
TRBJ2-7	.	TRBV28	.	CASSRTLSYEQYF	TGTGCCAGCAGTCGGACTCTTTCGTATGAGCAGTACTTC
TRBJ2-2	.	TRBV9	few	CASASFRDSAGELFF	TGTGCCAGCGCGTCCTTCCGGGACTCCGCCGGGGAGCTGTTTTTT
TRBJ1-3	.	TRBV3-1	many	CASSHGSGGNTIYF	TGTGCCAGCAGCCATGGATCGGGTGGAAACACCATATATTTT
TRBJ2-7	.	TRBV13	many	CASSLGSYEQYF	TGTGCCAGCAGCTTGGGAAGCTACGAGCAGTACTTC
TRBJ2-2	.	TRBV20-1	few	CSARQRGAGELFF	TGCAGTGCCAGACAGAGGGGAGCCGGGGAGCTGTTTTTT
TRBJ2-6	TRBD1	TRBV20-1	.	CRARGPTGSSAGANVLTF	TGCAGGGCTAGGGGACCGACAGGGAGCAGTGCTGGGGCCAACGTCCTGACTTTC
TRBJ2-3	TRBD2	TRBV3-1	.	CASSHSGSLDTQYF	TGTGCCAGCAGCCACAGCGGGAGTTTGGATACGCAGTATTTT
TRBJ2-7	.	TRBV5-1	many	CASSLRREGPDEQYF	TGCGCCAGCAGCTTGCGAAGGGAAGGACCCGACGAGCAGTACTTC
TRBJ2-1	.	TRBV29-1	few	CSVQWDNGAGQFF	TGCAGCGTCCAGTGGGACAATGGGGCGGGGCAGTTCTTC
TRBJ2-2	.	TRBV6-5	few	CASSPLTVGELFF	TGTGCCAGCAGTCCATTGACGGTCGGGGAGCTGTTTTTT
TRBJ2-3	TRBD1	TRBV19	few	CASSLGQGSDTQYF	TGTGCCAGTAGTCTGGGACAGGGATCGGATACGCAGTATTTT
TRBJ2-5	TRBD2	TRBV5-4	few	CASSLKLLAGQETQYF	TGTGCCAGCAGCTTGAAACTTCTAGCGGGACAAGAGACCCAGTACTTC
TRBJ2-3	TRBD2	TRBV7-2	.	CASSQRSGVTTDTQYF	TGTGCCAGCAGCCAAAGGAGCGGGGTGACCACAGATACGCAGTATTTT
TRBJ2-1	.	TRBV5-8	few	CASSLIYRDYEQFF	TGTGCCAGCAGCTTGATATACAGGGACTATGAGCAGTTCTTC
TRBJ2-3	.	TRBV7-3	.	CASSPPGRRDTQYF	TGTGCCAGCAGCCCACCTGGGCGAAGAGATACGCAGTATTTT
TRBJ2-3	.	TRBV4-2	many	CASSQDLITTDTQYF	TGTGCCAGCAGCCAAGATCTTATTACCACAGATACGCAGTATTTT
TRBJ2-7	.	TRBV3-1	.	CASSQGFLYEQYF	TGTGCCAGCAGCCAAGGGTTCCTTTACGAGCAGTACTTC
TRBJ2-1	.	TRBV10-3	.	CAAGRRGDNEQFF	TGTGCCGCCGGGCGGCGGGGCGACAATGAGCAGTTCTTC
TRBJ2-1	.	TRBV12-3/TRBV12-4	.	CASPGPDLYNEQFF	TGTGCCAGCCCCGGACCCGATTTATACAATGAGCAGTTCTTC
TRBJ2-2	.	TRBV7-9	many	CASSLGGGTGELFF	TGTGCCAGCAGCTTGGGTGGTGGCACCGGGGAGCTGTTTTTT